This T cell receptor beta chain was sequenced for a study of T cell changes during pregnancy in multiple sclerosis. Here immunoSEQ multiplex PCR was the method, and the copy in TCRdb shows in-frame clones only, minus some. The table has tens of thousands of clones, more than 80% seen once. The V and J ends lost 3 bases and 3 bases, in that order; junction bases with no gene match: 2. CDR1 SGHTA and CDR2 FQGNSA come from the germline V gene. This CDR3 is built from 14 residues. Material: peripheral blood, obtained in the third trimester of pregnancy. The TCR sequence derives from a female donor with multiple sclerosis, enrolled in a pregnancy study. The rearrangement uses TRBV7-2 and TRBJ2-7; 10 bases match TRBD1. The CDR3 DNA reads TGTGCCAGCAGCTTTGGACAGGGGGTCTACGAGCAGTACTTC. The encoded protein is CASSFGQGVYEQYF.